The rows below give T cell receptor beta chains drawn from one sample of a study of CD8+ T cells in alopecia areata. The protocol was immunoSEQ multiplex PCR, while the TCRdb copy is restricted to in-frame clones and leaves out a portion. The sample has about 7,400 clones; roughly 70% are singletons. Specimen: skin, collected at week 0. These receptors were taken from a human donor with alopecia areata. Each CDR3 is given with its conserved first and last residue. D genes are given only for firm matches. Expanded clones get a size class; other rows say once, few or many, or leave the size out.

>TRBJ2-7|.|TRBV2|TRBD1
CASSVWGQGQYEQYF
TGTGCCAGCAGTGTTTGGGGACAGGGTCAGTACGAGCAGTACTTC
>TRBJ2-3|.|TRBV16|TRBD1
CASSPRQGPTDTQYF
TGTGCCAGCAGCCCCCGACAGGGCCCCACAGATACGCAGTATTTT
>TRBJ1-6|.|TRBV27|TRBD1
CASRQGAPSPLHF
TGTGCCAGCAGACAGGGGGCCCCTTCACCCCTCCACTTT
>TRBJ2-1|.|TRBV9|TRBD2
CASSGLDRGGAQFF
TGTGCCAGCAGCGGACTCGACCGGGGGGGTGCGCAGTTCTTC
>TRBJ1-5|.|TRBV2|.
CASSETDGGNQPQHF
TGTGCCAGCAGCGAAACGGACGGTGGAAATCAGCCCCAGCATTTT
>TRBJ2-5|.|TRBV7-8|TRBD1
CASSSQTGQGGETQYF
TGTGCCAGCAGCTCCCAAACCGGACAGGGAGGAGAGACCCAGTACTTC
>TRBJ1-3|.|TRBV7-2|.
CASSQVGGTSGNTIYF
TGTGCCAGCAGCCAGGTGGGAGGAACCTCTGGAAACACCATATATTTT
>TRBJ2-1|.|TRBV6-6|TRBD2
CASRPRTSGGANEQFF
TGTGCCAGCAGACCCCGGACTAGCGGGGGGGCGAATGAGCAGTTCTTC
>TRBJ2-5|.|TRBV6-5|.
CASSYGTEGETQYF
TGTGCCAGCAGTTACGGGACCGAGGGAGAGACCCAGTACTTC
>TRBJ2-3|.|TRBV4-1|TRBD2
CASSQAGGRGTDTQYF
TGCGCCAGCAGCCAAGCCGGGGGGAGGGGCACAGATACGCAGTATTTT
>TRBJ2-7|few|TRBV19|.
CASSRGNYEQYF
TGTGCCAGCTCCCGGGGCAACTACGAGCAGTACTTC
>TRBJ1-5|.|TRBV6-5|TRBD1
CASSYRGLHSNQPQHF
TGTGCCAGCAGTTACAGGGGGCTACACTCCAATCAGCCCCAGCATTTT
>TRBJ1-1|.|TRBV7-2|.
CASSLEQIEAFF
TGTGCCAGCAGCTTAGAACAGATTGAAGCTTTCTTT
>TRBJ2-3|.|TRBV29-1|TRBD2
CSVRLAGDTQYF
TGCAGCGTAAGACTAGCGGGAGATACGCAGTATTTT
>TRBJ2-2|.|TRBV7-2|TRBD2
CASSLVSGGRTGELFF
TGTGCCAGCAGCTTAGTAAGCGGGGGGCGCACCGGGGAGCTGTTTTTT
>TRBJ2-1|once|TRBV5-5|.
CASSLDRHHRHEQFF
TGTGCCAGCAGCTTGGATAGACACCACCGGCATGAGCAGTTCTTC
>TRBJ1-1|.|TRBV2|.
CASGGYTEAFF
TGTGCCAGCGGGGGATACACTGAAGCTTTCTTT
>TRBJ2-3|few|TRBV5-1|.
CASSLGGTDTQYF
TGCGCCAGCAGCTTGGGAGGTACAGATACGCAGTATTTT
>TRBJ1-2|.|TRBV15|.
CATSRGGGYGYTF
TGTGCCACCAGCAGAGGGGGAGGCTATGGCTACACCTTC
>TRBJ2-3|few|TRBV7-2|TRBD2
CASSSGLAVTSDTQYF
TGTGCCAGCAGCTCAGGACTAGCCGTAACATCAGATACGCAGTATTTT
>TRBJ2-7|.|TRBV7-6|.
CASSPRGTYEQYF
TGTGCCAGCAGCCCACGGGGAACCTACGAGCAGTACTTC
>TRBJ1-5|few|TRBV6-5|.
CASSYSNRGGQPQHF
TGTGCCAGCAGTTACTCTAACCGGGGTGGACAGCCCCAGCATTTT
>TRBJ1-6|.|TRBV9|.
CASSVEGNEDSPLHF
TGTGCCAGCAGCGTAGAAGGGAACGAGGATTCACCCCTCCACTTT
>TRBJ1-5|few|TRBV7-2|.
CASSSGTRENQPQHF
TGTGCCAGCAGCTCCGGGACACGAGAAAATCAGCCCCAGCATTTT
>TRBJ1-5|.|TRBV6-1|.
CASSTYRRAGPQHF
TGTGCCAGCAGTACCTACAGACGGGCCGGGCCCCAGCATTTT
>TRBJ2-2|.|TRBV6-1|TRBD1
CASSETPGQGAGELFF
TGTGCCAGCAGTGAAACCCCGGGACAGGGGGCCGGGGAGCTGTTTTTT
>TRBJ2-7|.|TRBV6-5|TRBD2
CASSPSPGLAYEQYF
TGTGCCAGCAGCCCCTCCCCTGGACTAGCCTACGAGCAGTACTTC
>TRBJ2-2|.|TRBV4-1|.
CASSQELANSGELFF
TGTGCCAGCAGCCAAGAGTTAGCGAATAGCGGGGAGCTGTTTTTT
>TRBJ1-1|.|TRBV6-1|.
CASSQRGNTEAFF
TGTGCCAGCAGTCAGAGGGGCAACACTGAAGCTTTCTTT
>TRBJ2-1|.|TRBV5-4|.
CASSLALGGGAGNEQFF
TGTGCCAGCAGCTTGGCCTTGGGTGGGGGGGCCGGCAATGAGCAGTTCTTC
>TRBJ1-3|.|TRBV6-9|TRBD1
CASSNLSGTGRNTIYF
TGTGCCAGCAGTAATCTTTCGGGGACAGGCCGAAACACCATATATTTT
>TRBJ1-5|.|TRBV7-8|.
CASSLDNFNQPQHF
TGTGCCAGCAGCTTAGACAACTTCAATCAGCCCCAGCATTTT
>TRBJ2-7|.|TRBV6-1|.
CASSEAGVHPYEQYF
TGTGCCAGCAGTGAGGCAGGGGTACACCCCTACGAGCAGTACTTC
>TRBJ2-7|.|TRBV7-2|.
CASSPVREQYF
TGTGCCAGCAGCCCAGTGAGGGAGCAGTACTTC
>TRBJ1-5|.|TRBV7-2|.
CASSIHPGAKPQHF
TGTGCCAGCAGCATCCATCCAGGGGCGAAGCCCCAGCATTTT
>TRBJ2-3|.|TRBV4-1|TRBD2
CASSPLDPSGGAADTQYF
TGCGCCAGCAGCCCCCTCGATCCTAGCGGGGGGGCTGCAGATACGCAGTATTTT
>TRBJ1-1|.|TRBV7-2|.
CASSLSRANIIGGAFF
TGTGCCAGCAGCTTAAGTAGGGCCAATATCATTGGGGGAGCTTTCTTT
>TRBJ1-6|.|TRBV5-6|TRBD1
CASSPAGQEGYNSPLHF
TGTGCCAGCAGCCCGGCTGGACAGGAAGGATATAATTCACCCCTCCACTTT
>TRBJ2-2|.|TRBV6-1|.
CASRAVGELFF
TGTGCCAGCAGAGCAGTCGGGGAGCTGTTTTTT
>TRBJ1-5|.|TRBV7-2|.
CASSLGARVGQPQHF
TGTGCCAGCAGCTTAGGGGCCAGGGTAGGTCAGCCCCAGCATTTT
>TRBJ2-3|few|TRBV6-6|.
CASSYVAGSDTQYF
TGTGCCAGCAGTTACGTGGCAGGCTCCGATACGCAGTATTTT
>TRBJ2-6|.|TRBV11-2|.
CASSQGLWDEGANVLTF
TGTGCCAGCAGCCAGGGACTCTGGGACGAGGGGGCCAACGTCCTGACTTTC
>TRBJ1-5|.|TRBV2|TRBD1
CASSNRQGLRPQHF
TGTGCCAGCAGTAACAGACAGGGGCTCCGGCCCCAGCATTTT
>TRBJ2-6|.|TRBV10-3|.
CAISESGTGANVLTF
TGTGCCATCAGTGAGTCAGGGACTGGGGCCAACGTCCTGACTTTC
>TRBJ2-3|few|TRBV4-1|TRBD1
CASSQEQGATDTQYF
TGCGCCAGCAGCCAAGAACAGGGGGCCACAGATACGCAGTATTTT
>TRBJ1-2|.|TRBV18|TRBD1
CASSETGANYGYTF
TGTGCCAGCTCAGAGACAGGGGCTAACTATGGCTACACCTTC
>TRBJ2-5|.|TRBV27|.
CASAQGLGTETQYF
TGTGCCAGCGCACAGGGTTTAGGCACAGAGACCCAGTACTTC
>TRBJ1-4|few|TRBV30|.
CAWSAGGDNEKLFF
TGTGCCTGGAGTGCCGGGGGGGATAATGAAAAACTGTTTTTT
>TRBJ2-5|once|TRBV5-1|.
CASSPGRSVDPQYF
TGCGCCAGCAGCCCCGGACGGTCCGTTGACCCGCAGTACTTC
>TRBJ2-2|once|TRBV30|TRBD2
CAWSLAGSGELFF
TGTGCCTGGAGTCTAGCGGGATCCGGGGAGCTGTTTTTT
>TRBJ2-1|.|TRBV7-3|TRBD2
CASSLVAGIGNEQFF
TGTGCCAGCAGCTTAGTAGCGGGGATCGGGAATGAGCAGTTCTTC
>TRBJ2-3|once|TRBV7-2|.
CASSFRGATDTQYF
TGTGCCAGCAGCTTTCGGGGGGCCACAGATACGCAGTATTTT
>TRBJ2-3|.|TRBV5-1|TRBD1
CASSLGGTGGTDTQYF
TGCGCCAGCAGCTTGGGAGGGACAGGGGGAACAGATACGCAGTATTTT
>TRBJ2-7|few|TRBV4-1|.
CASSQGLRGYEQYF
TGCGCCAGCAGCCAAGGGCTCAGGGGCTACGAGCAGTACTTC
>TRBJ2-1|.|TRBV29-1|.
CSVDRDYNEQFF
TGCAGCGTTGACAGGGACTACAATGAGCAGTTCTTC
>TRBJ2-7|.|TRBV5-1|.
CASSLNHEQYF
TGCGCCAGCAGCTTGAACCACGAGCAGTACTTC
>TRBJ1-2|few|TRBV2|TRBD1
CASSGGQGGDYGYTF
TGTGCCAGCAGTGGGGGACAGGGGGGAGACTATGGCTACACCTTC